Described below is a single T cell receptor (beta chain) sequence and its context. Its specificity is unknown. These data belong to a study of cytomegalovirus exposure and HLA in healthy donors. Study results and caveats: According to a subsequent analysis, TCR clusters identified in the first cohort showed a tendency to co-occur across the 120 or so validation repertoires.

The germline gives CDR1 LNHDA, CDR2 SQIVND (reference sequence). This CDR3 is built from 13 residues. Trimming removed 4 bases from V and 13 bases from J, with 16 bases in between. The assay was immunoSEQ multiplex PCR, and TCRdb's table has in-frame clones only and misses some. The table has roughly 60,000 clones, around 90% seen once. The TCR comes from a woman younger than 30 in good health and CMV-seronegative. Sequenced sample: PBMCs. This rearrangement joins TRBV19 to TRBJ1-4; D possibly corresponds to TRBD1 (5 bases). The CDR3 reads CASSSQQDGVLFF. The CDR3 DNA is TGTGCCAGTAGTAGCCAACAGGACGGAGTACTGTTTTTT.